This entry describes one TCR beta chain. The antigen remains unidentified. TCR beta libraries were prepared from cDNA with unique molecular identifiers. Input populations of roughly 0.95 to 10 million T cells gave rise to around 500,000 cDNA molecules. TCRdb reprocessed the PCR reads via MiXCR and lists one record per CDR3 protein. The sample lists about 560,000 distinct CDR3 sequences, about 40% seen once, with under 2% in the top ten. This specimen comes from a study of post-analysis software for immune sequencing data. At the level of the study: Recorded subtypes: relapsing-remitting, secondary progressive, progressive-relapsing; some patients unannotated. Study results and limitations: Those samples that were prepared in the same batch co-clustered strongly by F measure. Compared against controls, patients with multiple sclerosis displayed significantly lower normalized Chao1 diversity.

The sequenced sample consisted of blood. This TCR came from a girl aged 5 to 17 with multiple sclerosis.

This chain's CDR3 is CASSQEGRGTQYF. CDR3 DNA sequence: TGTGCCAGCAGCCAAGAGGGGCGGGGGACGCAGTATTTT. This chain links TRBV14 with TRBJ2-3; the match to TRBD2 covers 7 bases. This CDR3 contains 13 residues. With V trimmed by 0 bases and J by 9 bases, 3 bases remained unmatched. Germline-derived CDR1 and CDR2 are SGHDN and FVKESK. Full variable domain (rest looked up from reference TRBV14 and TRBJ2-3): EAGVTQFPSHSVIEKGQTVTLRCDPISGHDNLYWYRRVMGKEIKFLLHFVKESKQDESGMPNNRFLAERTGGTYSTLKVQPAELEDSGVYFCASSQEGRGTQYFGPGTRLTVL.